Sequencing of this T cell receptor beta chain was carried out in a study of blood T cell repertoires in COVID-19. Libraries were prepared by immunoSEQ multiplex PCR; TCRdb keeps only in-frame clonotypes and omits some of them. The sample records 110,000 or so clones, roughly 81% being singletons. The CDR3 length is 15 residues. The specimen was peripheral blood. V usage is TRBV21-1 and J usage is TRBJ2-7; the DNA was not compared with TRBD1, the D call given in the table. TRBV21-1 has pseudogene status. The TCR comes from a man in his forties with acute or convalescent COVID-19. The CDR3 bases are TGTGCCAGCAGCAAGGGACAGAAAAGCTCCTACGAGCAGTACTTC. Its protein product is CASSKGQKSSYEQYF.